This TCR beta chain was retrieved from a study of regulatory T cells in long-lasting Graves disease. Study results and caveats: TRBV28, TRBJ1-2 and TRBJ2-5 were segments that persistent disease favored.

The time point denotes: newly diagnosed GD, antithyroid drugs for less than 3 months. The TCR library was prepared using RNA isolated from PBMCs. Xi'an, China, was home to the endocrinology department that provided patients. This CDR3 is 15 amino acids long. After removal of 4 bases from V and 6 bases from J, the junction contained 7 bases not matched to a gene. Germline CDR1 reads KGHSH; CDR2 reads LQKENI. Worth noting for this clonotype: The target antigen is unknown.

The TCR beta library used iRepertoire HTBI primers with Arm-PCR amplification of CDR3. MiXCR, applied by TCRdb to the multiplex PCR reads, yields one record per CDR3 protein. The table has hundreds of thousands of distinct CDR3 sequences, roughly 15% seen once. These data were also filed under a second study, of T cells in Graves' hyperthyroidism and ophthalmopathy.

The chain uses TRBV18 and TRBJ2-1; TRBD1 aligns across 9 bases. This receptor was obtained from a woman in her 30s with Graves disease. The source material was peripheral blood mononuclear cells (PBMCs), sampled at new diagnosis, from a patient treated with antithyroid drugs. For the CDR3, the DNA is TGTGCCAGCTCACTCGCGGGACAGGGTGCCAATGAGCAGTTCTTC. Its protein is CASSLAGQGANEQFF.